This is a list of T cell receptor beta chains from one sample in a study of OX40 agonist ivuxolimab in advanced cancers. The assay was immunoSEQ multiplex PCR, and TCRdb's table has in-frame clones only and misses some. The data show tens of thousands of clones, around four fifths seen once. The material was CD4+ or CD8+ T cells sorted from blood, obtained in a trial of the OX40 agonist ivuxolimab. These receptor sequences come from an adult with an advanced solid tumor such as melanoma, head and neck, liver or kidney cancer. Both conserved end residues are part of each CDR3. The order of the fields is J gene, D gene, clone size, CDR3 length, V gene, CDR3 DNA, CDR3 protein. D genes are given only for firm matches. Size tells how often a clone was seen (once, few, many) or the class of an expanded clone, and some rows leave it out.

j_gene: TRBJ2-2; d_gene: TRBD2; abundance: .; len: 17; v_gene: TRBV14; CDR3nt: TGTGCCAGCAGCCAAGATTTAGCGGCGGGAGGCGGGGGGGAGCTGTTTTTT; CDR3aa: CASSQDLAAGGGGELFF
j_gene: TRBJ2-4; d_gene: .; abundance: .; len: 14; v_gene: TRBV9; CDR3nt: TGTGCCAGCAGCGCCGGGACTCCCAACCACATTCAGTACTTC; CDR3aa: CASSAGTPNHIQYF
j_gene: TRBJ1-2; d_gene: .; abundance: .; len: 15; v_gene: TRBV7-2; CDR3nt: TGTGCCAGCAGCGTTGCGACAGGATCCAACTATGGCTACACCTTC; CDR3aa: CASSVATGSNYGYTF
j_gene: TRBJ2-1; d_gene: .; abundance: .; len: 15; v_gene: TRBV7-3; CDR3nt: TGTGCCAGCAGCCAAACAGCTAACTCCTACAATGAGCAGTTCTTC; CDR3aa: CASSQTANSYNEQFF
j_gene: TRBJ2-1; d_gene: TRBD2; abundance: .; len: 16; v_gene: TRBV15; CDR3nt: TGTGCCATCTCAGTCGGTAGCGGGAGTGGCTACAATGAGCAGTTCTTC; CDR3aa: CAISVGSGSGYNEQFF
j_gene: TRBJ2-7; d_gene: .; abundance: .; len: 16; v_gene: TRBV5-3; CDR3nt: TGTGCCAGAAGCTTGGGGAGCTCAAGAAAAAGCTACGAGCAGTACTTC; CDR3aa: CARSLGSSRKSYEQYF
j_gene: TRBJ1-4; d_gene: .; abundance: .; len: 14; v_gene: TRBV30; CDR3nt: TGTGCCTGGAGTGTTGGGACCTCAAATGAAAAACTGTTTTTT; CDR3aa: CAWSVGTSNEKLFF
j_gene: TRBJ1-4; d_gene: .; abundance: .; len: 18; v_gene: TRBV28; CDR3nt: TGTGCCAGCAGTTTAGCTATCGTCCCGGGACCAACTAATGAAAAACTGTTTTTT; CDR3aa: CASSLAIVPGPTNEKLFF
j_gene: TRBJ1-1; d_gene: .; abundance: .; len: 11; v_gene: TRBV20-1; CDR3nt: TGCAGTGCTCCCCTGTTCGCTGAAGCTTTCTTT; CDR3aa: CSAPLFAEAFF
j_gene: TRBJ2-2; d_gene: TRBD2; abundance: .; len: 17; v_gene: TRBV9; CDR3nt: TGTGCCAGCACCGTAGGGGAACGGGGGGGCAACACCGGGGAGCTGTTTTTT; CDR3aa: CASTVGERGGNTGELFF
j_gene: TRBJ2-3; d_gene: .; abundance: .; len: 13; v_gene: TRBV27; CDR3nt: TGTGCCAGCAGTTTAATCAGGTTAGATACGCAGTATTTT; CDR3aa: CASSLIRLDTQYF
j_gene: TRBJ2-3; d_gene: .; abundance: .; len: 17; v_gene: TRBV28; CDR3nt: TGTGCCAGCAGCTTCAGGGGGGACCTATTCAGCACAGATACGCAGTATTTT; CDR3aa: CASSFRGDLFSTDTQYF
j_gene: TRBJ1-6; d_gene: TRBD1; abundance: .; len: 13; v_gene: TRBV6-6; CDR3nt: TGTGCCACTATTCAGGGGGAAAATTCACCCCTCCACTTT; CDR3aa: CATIQGENSPLHF
j_gene: TRBJ2-1; d_gene: .; abundance: .; len: 15; v_gene: TRBV11-2; CDR3nt: TGTGCCAGCAGCTCCCCCAGCGAAGCATACAATGAGCAGTTCTTC; CDR3aa: CASSSPSEAYNEQFF
j_gene: TRBJ2-1; d_gene: .; abundance: few; len: 12; v_gene: TRBV7-2; CDR3nt: TGTGCCAGCAGCCCCATGACCAATGAGCAGTTCTTC; CDR3aa: CASSPMTNEQFF
j_gene: TRBJ2-2; d_gene: .; abundance: .; len: 14; v_gene: TRBV6-1; CDR3nt: TGTGCCAGCAGTGCAGCTCCGAACACCGGGGAGCTGTTTTTT; CDR3aa: CASSAAPNTGELFF
j_gene: TRBJ2-1; d_gene: .; abundance: .; len: 12; v_gene: TRBV9; CDR3nt: TGTGCCAGCAGCGTAGCTGACAATGAGCAGTTCTTC; CDR3aa: CASSVADNEQFF
j_gene: TRBJ1-1; d_gene: .; abundance: few; len: 14; v_gene: TRBV9; CDR3nt: TGTGCCAGCAGCGTGATACAAGAGAACACTGAAGCTTTCTTT; CDR3aa: CASSVIQENTEAFF
j_gene: TRBJ2-1; d_gene: .; abundance: once; len: 12; v_gene: TRBV29-1; CDR3nt: TGCAGCGTTAAACAGGTCCCCGGTGAGCAGTTCTTC; CDR3aa: CSVKQVPGEQFF
j_gene: TRBJ1-5; d_gene: .; abundance: .; len: 17; v_gene: TRBV5-7; CDR3nt: TGTGCCACCGCCGGGACGTCGGAGACTCCTAGCAATCAGCCCCAGCATTTT; CDR3aa: CATAGTSETPSNQPQHF
j_gene: TRBJ2-7; d_gene: TRBD2; abundance: .; len: 17; v_gene: TRBV7-2; CDR3nt: TGTGCCAGCAGCTTAGGGACTAGCGGATCCTTATCCTACGAGCAGTACTTC; CDR3aa: CASSLGTSGSLSYEQYF
j_gene: TRBJ2-3; d_gene: TRBD2; abundance: .; len: 14; v_gene: TRBV5-4; CDR3nt: TGTGCCAGCACCGACCCGACGGGAGGGGATACGCAGTATTTT; CDR3aa: CASTDPTGGDTQYF
j_gene: TRBJ1-5; d_gene: TRBD1; abundance: .; len: 15; v_gene: TRBV6-1; CDR3nt: TGTGCCAGCAGCCAGGGACAGATCGCTAATCAGCCCCAGCATTTT; CDR3aa: CASSQGQIANQPQHF
j_gene: TRBJ2-1; d_gene: TRBD2; abundance: .; len: 17; v_gene: TRBV19; CDR3nt: TGTGCCAGTAGACCCCACGGGAGGGCCCTATCCTACAATGAGCAGTTCTTC; CDR3aa: CASRPHGRALSYNEQFF
j_gene: TRBJ2-1; d_gene: TRBD1; abundance: once; len: 15; v_gene: TRBV7-9; CDR3nt: TGTGCCAGCAGGGCTGGGACAGCTGATTACAATGAGCAGTTCTTC; CDR3aa: CASRAGTADYNEQFF
j_gene: TRBJ1-5; d_gene: .; abundance: .; len: 17; v_gene: TRBV19; CDR3nt: TGTGCCAGTAGTATAGGGGTTCCTGAGTACAGCAATCAGCCCCAGCATTTT; CDR3aa: CASSIGVPEYSNQPQHF
j_gene: TRBJ1-5; d_gene: .; abundance: .; len: 13; v_gene: TRBV6-1; CDR3nt: TGTGCCAGCGAAAGGGGGTACAATCAGCCCCAGCATTTT; CDR3aa: CASERGYNQPQHF
j_gene: TRBJ2-5; d_gene: .; abundance: .; len: 12; v_gene: TRBV7-7; CDR3nt: TGTGCTAGCAGCTTCGCGGGGGAGACCCAGTACTTC; CDR3aa: CASSFAGETQYF
j_gene: TRBJ2-3; d_gene: .; abundance: few; len: 12; v_gene: TRBV2; CDR3nt: TGTGCCAGCATCGTGGGCGGAGATACGCAGTATTTT; CDR3aa: CASIVGGDTQYF
j_gene: TRBJ2-7; d_gene: .; abundance: .; len: 14; v_gene: TRBV5-6; CDR3nt: TGTGCCAGCAGCTTTTATCCAGGGCTTTACGAGCAGTACTTC; CDR3aa: CASSFYPGLYEQYF
j_gene: TRBJ1-1; d_gene: .; abundance: .; len: 14; v_gene: TRBV19; CDR3nt: TGTGCCAGTAGTACCCTTATCATGAACACTGAAGCTTTCTTT; CDR3aa: CASSTLIMNTEAFF
j_gene: TRBJ1-2; d_gene: .; abundance: .; len: 13; v_gene: TRBV30; CDR3nt: TGTGCCTCGGCCCGGGGCCTCTTTTATGGCTACACCTTC; CDR3aa: CASARGLFYGYTF
j_gene: TRBJ2-6; d_gene: .; abundance: .; len: 16; v_gene: TRBV28; CDR3nt: TGTGCCAGCAGTTCTGCGGGGCCCTCTGGGGCCAACGTCCTGACTTTC; CDR3aa: CASSSAGPSGANVLTF
j_gene: TRBJ1-4; d_gene: .; abundance: .; len: 13; v_gene: TRBV6-5; CDR3nt: TGTGCCAGCAGCCGGAGTCTTGGGGAAAAACTGTTTTTT; CDR3aa: CASSRSLGEKLFF
j_gene: TRBJ2-1; d_gene: TRBD2; abundance: .; len: 15; v_gene: TRBV7-6; CDR3nt: TGTGCCAGCAGCTTAGCGGGACTAGCGGGGAATGAGCAGTTCTTC; CDR3aa: CASSLAGLAGNEQFF
j_gene: TRBJ2-5; d_gene: TRBD2; abundance: once; len: 14; v_gene: TRBV5-1; CDR3nt: TGCGCCAGCAGACTAGCGGGGCCGGCGGAGACCCAGTACTTC; CDR3aa: CASRLAGPAETQYF
j_gene: TRBJ1-3; d_gene: TRBD1; abundance: once; len: 15; v_gene: TRBV6-6; CDR3nt: TGTGCCAGCAGCCCCGGACAGGGGAAAGGAAACACCATATATTTT; CDR3aa: CASSPGQGKGNTIYF
j_gene: TRBJ2-1; d_gene: .; abundance: once; len: 14; v_gene: TRBV5-4; CDR3nt: TGTGCCAGCAGCTCGAAGTCTCTACACAATGAGCAGTTCTTC; CDR3aa: CASSSKSLHNEQFF
j_gene: TRBJ2-1; d_gene: .; abundance: .; len: 16; v_gene: TRBV7-3; CDR3nt: TGTGCCAGCAGCTTGGGACTTTCCGTGGGTTACAATGAGCAGTTCTTC; CDR3aa: CASSLGLSVGYNEQFF
j_gene: TRBJ2-1; d_gene: .; abundance: once; len: 14; v_gene: TRBV18; CDR3nt: TGTGCCAGCTCACCTCGACGGCTGGACAATGAGCAGTTCTTC; CDR3aa: CASSPRRLDNEQFF
j_gene: TRBJ2-2; d_gene: TRBD1; abundance: .; len: 14; v_gene: TRBV18; CDR3nt: TGTGCCAGCTCACCGGACAGGGGCACCGGGGAGCTGTTTTTT; CDR3aa: CASSPDRGTGELFF
j_gene: TRBJ2-5; d_gene: .; abundance: few; len: 14; v_gene: TRBV4-2; CDR3nt: TGTGCCAGCAGCCGAAGGGGGGACCCAGAGACCCAGTACTTC; CDR3aa: CASSRRGDPETQYF
j_gene: TRBJ1-1; d_gene: .; abundance: .; len: 13; v_gene: TRBV2; CDR3nt: TGTGCCACCATGAAGACCTTGAACACTGAAGCTTTCTTT; CDR3aa: CATMKTLNTEAFF
j_gene: TRBJ1-1; d_gene: .; abundance: .; len: 16; v_gene: TRBV28; CDR3nt: TGTGCCAGCAGTTCTTACAGGAAGACGGCGAACACTGAAGCTTTCTTT; CDR3aa: CASSSYRKTANTEAFF
j_gene: TRBJ2-5; d_gene: .; abundance: .; len: 13; v_gene: TRBV11-3; CDR3nt: TGTGCCAGCAGCTTAGGGGGACAAGAGACCCAGTACTTC; CDR3aa: CASSLGGQETQYF
j_gene: TRBJ2-5; d_gene: .; abundance: .; len: 11; v_gene: TRBV11-2; CDR3nt: TGTGCCAGCAGCTTATTAGAGACCCAGTACTTC; CDR3aa: CASSLLETQYF
j_gene: TRBJ1-1; d_gene: .; abundance: .; len: 13; v_gene: TRBV11-2; CDR3nt: TGTGCCAGCAGCCAACTTAGGGGATTTGAAGCTTTCTTT; CDR3aa: CASSQLRGFEAFF
j_gene: TRBJ2-2; d_gene: .; abundance: .; len: 16; v_gene: TRBV25-1; CDR3nt: TGTGCCAGCAGTGAATGGGGGCTAGCAAACACCGGGGAGCTGTTTTTT; CDR3aa: CASSEWGLANTGELFF
j_gene: TRBJ1-2; d_gene: TRBD1; abundance: few; len: 15; v_gene: TRBV28; CDR3nt: TGTGCCAGCAGTTTACTGGACAGGGTTGGCTATGGCTACACCTTC; CDR3aa: CASSLLDRVGYGYTF
j_gene: TRBJ1-2; d_gene: .; abundance: medium-sized; len: 13; v_gene: TRBV19; CDR3nt: TGTGCCAGTAGTGCCCTCACAGGAGGTGGCTACACCTTC; CDR3aa: CASSALTGGGYTF
j_gene: TRBJ2-1; d_gene: TRBD2; abundance: .; len: 15; v_gene: TRBV7-6; CDR3nt: TGTGCCAGCAGCTTAGCGGGGGGGGCCTACAATGAGCAGTTCTTC; CDR3aa: CASSLAGGAYNEQFF
j_gene: TRBJ2-7; d_gene: .; abundance: .; len: 14; v_gene: TRBV19; CDR3nt: TGTGCCAGTACCCCCGCGTGGGGGACGTTCGAGCAGTACTTC; CDR3aa: CASTPAWGTFEQYF
j_gene: TRBJ2-1; d_gene: .; abundance: .; len: 16; v_gene: TRBV4-2; CDR3nt: TGTGCCAGCAGCCAAGACCCAGGGGCCGCAAACAATGAGCAGTTCTTC; CDR3aa: CASSQDPGAANNEQFF
j_gene: TRBJ2-1; d_gene: .; abundance: .; len: 11; v_gene: TRBV6-1; CDR3nt: TGTGCCAGCAGTGAAGCATATGAGCAGTTCTTC; CDR3aa: CASSEAYEQFF
j_gene: TRBJ2-1; d_gene: .; abundance: .; len: 13; v_gene: TRBV5-1; CDR3nt: TGCGCCAGCAGCCTGGCTAGCAGAAATGAGCAGTTCTTC; CDR3aa: CASSLASRNEQFF
j_gene: TRBJ1-1; d_gene: .; abundance: .; len: 17; v_gene: TRBV5-1; CDR3nt: TGCGCCAGCAGCTTTAGTGGGAGCAACAAGATGAACACTGAAGCTTTCTTT; CDR3aa: CASSFSGSNKMNTEAFF
j_gene: TRBJ2-6; d_gene: TRBD1; abundance: few; len: 15; v_gene: TRBV29-1; CDR3nt: TGCAGCGTGCAGGACAGGGGATTCGGGGCCAACGTCCTGACTTTC; CDR3aa: CSVQDRGFGANVLTF
j_gene: TRBJ1-1; d_gene: .; abundance: few; len: 13; v_gene: TRBV2; CDR3nt: TGTGCCAGCAACCAGGGTGAGGGCACTGAAGCTTTCTTT; CDR3aa: CASNQGEGTEAFF
j_gene: TRBJ1-2; d_gene: TRBD1; abundance: .; len: 12; v_gene: TRBV6-1; CDR3nt: TGTGCCAGCGGGGACAGGGAGAGATCTAACACCTTC; CDR3aa: CASGDRERSNTF